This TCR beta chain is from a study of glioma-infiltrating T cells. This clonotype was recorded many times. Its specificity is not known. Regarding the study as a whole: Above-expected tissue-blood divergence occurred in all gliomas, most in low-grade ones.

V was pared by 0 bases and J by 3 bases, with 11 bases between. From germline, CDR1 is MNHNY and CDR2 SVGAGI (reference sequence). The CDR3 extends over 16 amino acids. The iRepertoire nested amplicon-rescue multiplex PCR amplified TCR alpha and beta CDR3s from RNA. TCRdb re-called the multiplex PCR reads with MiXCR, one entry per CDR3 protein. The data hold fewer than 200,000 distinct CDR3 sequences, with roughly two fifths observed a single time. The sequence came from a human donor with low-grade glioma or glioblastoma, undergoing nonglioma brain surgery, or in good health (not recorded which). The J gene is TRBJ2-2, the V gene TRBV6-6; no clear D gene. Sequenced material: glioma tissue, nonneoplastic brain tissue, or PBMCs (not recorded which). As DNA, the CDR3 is TGTGCCAGCAGTTACTCAGGGCGTACGGACACCGGGGAGCTGTTTTTT. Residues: CASSYSGRTDTGELFF.